This TCR beta chain originates from a study of cytomegalovirus exposure and HLA in healthy donors. With 60 Vbeta and 13 Jbeta primers, the PCR was carried out. Assay used: immunoSEQ multiplex PCR; TCRdb lists only in-frame clones, some missing. This sample's clone table lists 100,000 to 150,000 clones. As concerns this clone: Antigen unknown.

General study findings and limits: A later analysis linked a missense variant in DCLRE1C to the trimming of TCR beta V and J genes. In a later analysis, several top co-occurrence clusters appeared linked to parvovirus B19, influenza, CMV and Epstein-Barr virus.

V shed 5 bases, J shed 7 bases, and the junction held 3 bases outside the gene matches. Per the germline V gene, CDR1 is LNHDA and CDR2 is SQIVND (reference sequence). There are 13 residues in the CDR3. Each donor's status was that of a healthy bone marrow donor. This TCR derives from a man aged 18-30 years in good health and CMV-seronegative. The chain recombines TRBV19 with TRBJ2-1, with 9 positions matching TRBD1. The specimen sequenced was PBMCs. CDR3 coding DNA: TGTGCCAGTAGTCCTGGACAGGGGAATGAGCAGTTCTTC. It translates to CASSPGQGNEQFF.